Sequencing of this T cell receptor (beta chain) was carried out in a study of technical replicates of blood from a few donors. Produced via immunoSEQ multiplex PCR; TCRdb's table is partial and in-frame only. The sample has under 100,000 clones, around 95% seen once. The germline V gene has CDR1 SGHNT and CDR2 YENEEA. Trimming removed 4 bases from V and 7 bases from J; junction bases left unmatched: 5. The CDR3 is made up of 14 amino acids. The sequenced sample consisted of T cells isolated from PBMCs. J is TRBJ2-1 and V is TRBV11-3, with 9 bases fitting TRBD2. This TCR derives from a human donor in good health. CDR3 protein: CASSSSGIVNEQFF. DNA for the CDR3: TGTGCCAGCAGCTCTAGCGGGATAGTGAATGAGCAGTTCTTC.